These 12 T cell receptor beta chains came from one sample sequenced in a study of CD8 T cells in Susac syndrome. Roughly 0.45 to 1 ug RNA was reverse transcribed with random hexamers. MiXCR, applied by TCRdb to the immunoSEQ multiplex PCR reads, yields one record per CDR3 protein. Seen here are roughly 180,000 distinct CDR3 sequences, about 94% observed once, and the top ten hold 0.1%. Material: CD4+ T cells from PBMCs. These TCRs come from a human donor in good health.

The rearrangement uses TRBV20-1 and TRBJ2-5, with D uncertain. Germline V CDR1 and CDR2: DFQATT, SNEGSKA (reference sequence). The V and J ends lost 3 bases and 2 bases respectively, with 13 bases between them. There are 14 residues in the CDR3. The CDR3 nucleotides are TGCAGTGCTAGTAAGTCGGGCCGGCAAGAGACCCAGTACTTC. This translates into CSASKSGRQETQYF.

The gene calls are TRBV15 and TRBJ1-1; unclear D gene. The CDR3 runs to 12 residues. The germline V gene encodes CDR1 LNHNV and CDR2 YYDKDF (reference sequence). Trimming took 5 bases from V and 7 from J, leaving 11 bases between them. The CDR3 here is CATSVGEGEAFF. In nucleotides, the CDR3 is TGTGCCACCAGCGTCGGGGAGGGTGAAGCTTTCTTT. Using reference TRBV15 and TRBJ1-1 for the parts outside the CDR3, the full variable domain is DAMVIQNPRYQVTQFGKPVTLSCSQTLNHNVMYWYQQKSSQAPKLLFHYYDKDFNNEADTPDNFQSRRPNTSFCFLDIRSPGLGDTAMYLCATSVGEGEAFFGQGTRLTVV.

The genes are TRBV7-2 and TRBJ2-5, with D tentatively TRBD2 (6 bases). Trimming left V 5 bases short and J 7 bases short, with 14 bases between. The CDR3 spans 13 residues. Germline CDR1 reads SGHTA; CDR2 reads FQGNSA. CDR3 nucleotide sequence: TGTGCCAGCAGCAGCACTAGCTCCGGGACCCAGTACTTC. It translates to CASSSTSSGTQYF.

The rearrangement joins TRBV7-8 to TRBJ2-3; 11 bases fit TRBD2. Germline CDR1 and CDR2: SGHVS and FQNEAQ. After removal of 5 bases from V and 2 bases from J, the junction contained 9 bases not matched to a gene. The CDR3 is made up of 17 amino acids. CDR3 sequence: CASSTPGTSGTTDTQYF. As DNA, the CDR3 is TGTGCCAGCAGCACCCCGGGGACTAGCGGTACCACAGATACGCAGTATTTT.

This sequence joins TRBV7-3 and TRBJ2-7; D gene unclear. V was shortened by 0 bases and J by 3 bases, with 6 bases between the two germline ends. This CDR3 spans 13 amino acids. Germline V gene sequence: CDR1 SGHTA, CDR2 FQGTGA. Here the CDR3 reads CASSLTQNYEQYF. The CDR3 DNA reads TGTGCCAGCAGCTTAACACAAAACTACGAGCAGTACTTC.

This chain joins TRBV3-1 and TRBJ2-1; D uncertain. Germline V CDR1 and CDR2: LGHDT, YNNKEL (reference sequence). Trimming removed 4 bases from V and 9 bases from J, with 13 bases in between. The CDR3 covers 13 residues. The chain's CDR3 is CASSPLARAEQFF. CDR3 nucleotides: TGTGCCAGCAGCCCTTTAGCCCGGGCTGAGCAGTTCTTC.

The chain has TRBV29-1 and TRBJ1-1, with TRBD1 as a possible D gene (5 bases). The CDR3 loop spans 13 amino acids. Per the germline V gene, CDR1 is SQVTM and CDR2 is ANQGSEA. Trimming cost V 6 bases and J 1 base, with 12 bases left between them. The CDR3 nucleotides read TGCAGCGTGGTGGGGCAGAGGAACACTGAAGCTTTCTTT. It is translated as CSVVGQRNTEAFF.

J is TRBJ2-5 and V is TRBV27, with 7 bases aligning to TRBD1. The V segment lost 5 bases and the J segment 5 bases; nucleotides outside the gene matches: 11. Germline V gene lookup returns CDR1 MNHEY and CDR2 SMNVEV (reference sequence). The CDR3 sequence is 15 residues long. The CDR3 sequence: CASSRRDRRAETQYF. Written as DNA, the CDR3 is TGTGCCAGCAGTCGCAGGGACAGAAGGGCGGAGACCCAGTACTTC.

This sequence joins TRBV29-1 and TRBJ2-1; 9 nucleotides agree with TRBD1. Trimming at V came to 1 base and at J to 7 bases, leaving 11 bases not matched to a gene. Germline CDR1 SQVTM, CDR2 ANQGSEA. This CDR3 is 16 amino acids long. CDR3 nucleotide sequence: TGCAGCGTTGAAGGGGGACAGGGCAATGTTAGAAATGAGCAGTTCTTC. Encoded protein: CSVEGGQGNVRNEQFF.

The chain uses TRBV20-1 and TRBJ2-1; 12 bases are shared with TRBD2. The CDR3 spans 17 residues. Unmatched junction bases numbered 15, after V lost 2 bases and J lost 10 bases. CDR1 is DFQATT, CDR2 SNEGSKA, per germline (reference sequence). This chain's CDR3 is CSARLAGGPGRTVEQFF. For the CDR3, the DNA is TGCAGTGCTAGACTAGCGGGAGGGCCAGGTAGGACGGTCGAGCAGTTCTTC.

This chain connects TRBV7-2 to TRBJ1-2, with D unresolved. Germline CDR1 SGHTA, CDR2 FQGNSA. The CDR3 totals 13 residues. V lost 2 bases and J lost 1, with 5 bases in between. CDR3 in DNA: TGTGCCAGCAGCTTAAACCGTAACTATGGCTACACCTTC. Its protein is CASSLNRNYGYTF.

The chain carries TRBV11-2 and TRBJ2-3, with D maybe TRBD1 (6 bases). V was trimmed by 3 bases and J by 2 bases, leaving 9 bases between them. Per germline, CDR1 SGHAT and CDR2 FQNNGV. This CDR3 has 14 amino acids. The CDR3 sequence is CASSFTGTTDTQYF. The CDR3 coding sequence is TGTGCCAGCAGCTTTACAGGGACCACAGATACGCAGTATTTT. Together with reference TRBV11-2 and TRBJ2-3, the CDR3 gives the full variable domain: EAGVAQSPRYKIIEKRQSVAFWCNPISGHATLYWYQQILGQGPKLLIQFQNNGVVDDSQLPKDRFSAERLKGVDSTLKIQPAKLEDSAVYLCASSFTGTTDTQYFGPGTRLTVL.